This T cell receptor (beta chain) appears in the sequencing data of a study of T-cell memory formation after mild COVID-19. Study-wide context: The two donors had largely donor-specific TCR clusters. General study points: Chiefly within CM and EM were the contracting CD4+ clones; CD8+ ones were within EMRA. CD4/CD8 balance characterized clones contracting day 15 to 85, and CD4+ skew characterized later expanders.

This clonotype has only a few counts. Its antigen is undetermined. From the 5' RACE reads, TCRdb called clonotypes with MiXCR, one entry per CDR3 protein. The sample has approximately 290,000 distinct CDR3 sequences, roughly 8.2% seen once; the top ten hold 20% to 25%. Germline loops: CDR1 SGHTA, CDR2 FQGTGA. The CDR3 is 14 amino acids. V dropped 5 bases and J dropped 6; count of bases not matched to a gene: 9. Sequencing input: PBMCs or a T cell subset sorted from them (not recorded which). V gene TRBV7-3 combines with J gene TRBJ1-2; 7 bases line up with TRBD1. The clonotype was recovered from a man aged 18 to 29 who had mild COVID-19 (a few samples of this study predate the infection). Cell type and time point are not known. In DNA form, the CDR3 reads TGTGCCAGCAGCCCATCGGACAGGCACCATGGCTACACCTTC. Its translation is CASSPSDRHHGYTF. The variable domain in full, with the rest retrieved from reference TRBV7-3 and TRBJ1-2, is GAGVSQTPSNKVTEKGKYVELRCDPISGHTALYWYRQSLGQGPEFLIYFQGTGAADDSGLPNDRFFAVRPEGSVSTLKIQRTERGDSAVYLCASSPSDRHHGYTFGSGTRLTVV.